The present entry profiles one TCR beta chain with its context. Per the authors' pipeline: Estimated nucleated cell counts came from reference gene primer amplification. TCRdb keeps only in-frame clones here, not all; method: immunoSEQ multiplex PCR. Clone size and V and J calls were adopted from that table, with D and trimming inferred from the DNA. The table lists 150,000 to 200,000 clones, 82% of them singletons, with roughly a tenth in the top ten. Per the germline V gene, CDR1 is SEHNR and CDR2 is FQNEAQ (reference sequence). Trimming pared 0 bases from V and 4 bases from J, leaving 7 bases between. The CDR3 spans 13 residues. The source of the sample is a study of blood T cell repertoires in COVID-19.

Sequenced input: peripheral blood. The TCR was taken from a woman over 75 with active or convalescent COVID-19. The chain carries TRBV7-9 and TRBJ2-7, with no clear D. CDR3 in amino acids: CASSLALSYEQYF. CDR3 bases: TGTGCCAGCAGCTTAGCGCTCAGTTACGAGCAGTACTTC. Combining the CDR3 with reference TRBV7-9 and TRBJ2-7 gives the whole variable domain DTGVSQNPRHKITKRGQNVTFRCDPISEHNRLYWYRQTLGQGPEFLTYFQNEAQLEKSRLLSDRFSAERPKGSFSTLEIQRTEQGDSAMYLCASSLALSYEQYFGPGTRLTVT.